The T cell receptor (beta chain) described here comes from a study of cytomegalovirus exposure and HLA in healthy donors. Study outcomes and limitations: Across donors, presence/absence analyses took sequencing depth to be roughly uniform. A later analysis appeared to link common viral pathogens to several of the most significant clusters. Earlier analysis found most TCR beta V segments productive about 90% or about 30% of the time.

Regarding this clone: No antigen is known for it.

Vbeta (60) and Jbeta (13) primers were used in the PCR. The repertoire was sequenced with immunoSEQ multiplex PCR; TCRdb's copy has only in-frame clones and lacks some. The sample gives roughly 150,000 clones, 78% of which show up once; approximately 5.6% is in the top ten. Material for sequencing was PBMCs. The source of this sequence is a woman between 40 and 50 years old in good health and CMV-seropositive.

CDR3 sequence reads: CASSDLERSPYEQYF. The DNA for the CDR3 is TGTGCCAGTAGTGACCTAGAGCGGAGCCCCTACGAGCAGTACTTC. The rearrangement uses TRBV19 and TRBJ2-7, with D perhaps TRBD2 (5 bases). V lost 5 bases, J lost 2 bases, and 16 bases lay in between. CDR1 and CDR2 (germline): LNHDA, SQIVND (reference sequence). The CDR3 sequence is 15 residues long.